This T cell receptor (beta chain) was observed in a study of OX40 agonist ivuxolimab in advanced cancers. Study context: Dose-escalation subjects each had hepatocellular carcinoma, melanoma, renal cell or head and neck cancer. The dose-escalation cohort was approximately 81% male, with a mean age of about 58 years, ranging about 20 to 79. A partial response was reached by three patients: one with hepatocellular carcinoma and two with cutaneous melanoma.

Clones were sequenced by immunoSEQ multiplex PCR, and TCRdb holds only the in-frame ones, with some missing. The sample shows about 40,000 clones, around 83% of them seen only once. General study findings and limits: At 0.1 to 3.0 mg/kg, clonal expansion of CD4+ and CD8+ blood T cells had occurred by week 6.

V lost 7 bases to trimming and J lost 2 bases, with 8 bases between them. Germline loops: CDR1 SEHNR, CDR2 FQNEAQ (reference sequence). This CDR3 spans 12 amino acids. Within the sample, this clone is medium-sized. Its antigen remains unidentified. The V and J genes are TRBV7-9 and TRBJ1-2; no clear D. The sequencing used CD4+ or CD8+ T cells sorted from blood, collected in a trial of the OX40 agonist ivuxolimab. The TCR was taken from an adult with an advanced solid tumor such as melanoma, head and neck, liver or kidney cancer. CDR3 nucleotide sequence: TGTGCCAGCACCGGCTCGAACTATGGCTACACCTTC. Amino acids: CASTGSNYGYTF.